These T cell receptor beta chains were read from a single sample in a study of blood T cells in healthy people across ages. TCRdb ran MiXCR on the 5' RACE reads and lists one entry per CDR3 protein. The sample gives about 680,000 distinct CDR3 sequences, about 52% of which show up once; around a third is in the top ten. The source material was blood. These receptors were obtained from a woman in her sixties or seventies in good health. Both conserved end residues are part of each CDR3. The order of the fields is D gene, V gene, J gene, clone size, CDR3 DNA, CDR3 protein. A D gene is named only where the DNA matches it firmly. Where a row states a size, it is once, few, many or the class of an expanded clone; other rows omit it.

D: .; V: TRBV6-2/TRBV6-3; J: TRBJ2-1; size: few; DNA: TGTGCCAGCAGTTATATGTCGATACTGGGGAACAATGAGCAGTTCTTC; CDR3: CASSYMSILGNNEQFF
D: .; V: TRBV6-5; J: TRBJ2-3; size: few; DNA: TGTGCCAGCAGTTTCAAGCGCACAGATACGCAGTATTTT; CDR3: CASSFKRTDTQYF
D: .; V: TRBV20-1; J: TRBJ1-4; size: few; DNA: TGCAGTGGGGAGAGCCAGGGCGGGGAAAAACTGTTTTTT; CDR3: CSGESQGGEKLFF
D: .; V: TRBV6-2/TRBV6-3; J: TRBJ2-5; size: .; DNA: TGTGCCAGCAGTTACTTGGATGTGAAGACCCAGTACTTC; CDR3: CASSYLDVKTQYF
D: TRBD2; V: TRBV3-1; J: TRBJ2-5; size: few; DNA: TGTGCCAGCAGCACCCTGGGGAGGGGACAGTACTTC; CDR3: CASSTLGRGQYF
D: TRBD2; V: TRBV4-2; J: TRBJ2-5; size: .; DNA: TGTGCCAGCAGCCATGATCCGGGGGGTAGCGGGGATGAGACCCAGTACTTC; CDR3: CASSHDPGGSGDETQYF
D: TRBD1; V: TRBV11-1; J: TRBJ1-2; size: .; DNA: TGTGCCAGCAGCACCCGGGACAGGGGTCCCTCTTACGGCTACACCTTC; CDR3: CASSTRDRGPSYGYTF
D: .; V: TRBV2; J: TRBJ2-1; size: .; DNA: TGTGCCAGCAGTGAACATGGCTCCTATAATGAGCAGTTCTTC; CDR3: CASSEHGSYNEQFF
D: TRBD1; V: TRBV29-1; J: TRBJ2-7; size: few; DNA: TGCAGCGTTCCGGGACAGGGGGGCTACAATGAGCAGTACTTC; CDR3: CSVPGQGGYNEQYF
D: .; V: TRBV6-6; J: TRBJ2-7; size: many; DNA: TGTGCCAGCAGCGAGGGGCAGGGGAGCTCCTACGAGCAGTACTTC; CDR3: CASSEGQGSSYEQYF